The rows below give T cell receptor beta chains drawn from one sample of a study of Ad26.COV2.S vaccination and SARS-CoV-2 variants. Only in-frame clones appear in the TCRdb table, and some are missing; sequencing was by immunoSEQ multiplex PCR. The repertoire holds about 350,000 clones, approximately 84% seen once, with 3% to 4% in the top ten. The sequenced sample was peripheral blood, obtained in a trial of Ad26.COV2.S vaccine versus placebo. The receptors originated from a person aged 18-65 years who received the Ad26.COV2.S COVID-19 vaccine or a placebo. CDR3s include the opening cysteine and the closing phenylalanine or tryptophan. D genes are given only for firm matches. The size of a clone is reported for some rows only, either as once, few or many, or as a class for expanded clones.

J gene | V gene | D gene | clone size | CDR3 DNA | CDR3 protein
TRBJ2-7 | TRBV5-1 | TRBD1 | . | TGCGCCAGCAGCTTAACAGGGGCCCCTCCTACCTACGAGCAGTACTTC | CASSLTGAPPTYEQYF
TRBJ1-2 | TRBV7-2 | TRBD1 | once | TGTGCCAGCAGCTCCGACAGGGAGCATCGTGGCTACACCTTC | CASSSDREHRGYTF
TRBJ2-3 | TRBV11-3 | TRBD2 | . | TGTGCCAGCAGCTTTGGGGGGGGCACAGATACGCAGTATTTT | CASSFGGGTDTQYF
TRBJ2-2 | TRBV19 | TRBD2 | . | TGTGCCAGTAGTATTCGGGGGAGGGGCACCGGGGAGCTGTTTTTT | CASSIRGRGTGELFF
TRBJ1-4 | TRBV7-6 | TRBD1 | few | TGTGCCAGCAGCGAAGGACAGGGGAAGGAAAAACTGTTTTTT | CASSEGQGKEKLFF
TRBJ2-7 | TRBV20-1 | . | . | TGCAGTGCCCTGGAACACGAGCAGTACTTC | CSALEHEQYF
TRBJ1-5 | TRBV27 | . | . | TGTGCCAGCAGTTCGTGGGATAGCAATCAGCCCCAGCATTTT | CASSSWDSNQPQHF
TRBJ2-7 | TRBV7-2 | TRBD1 | few | TGTGCCAGCAGCTTCGACAGGGGGGGGTACGAGCAGTACTTC | CASSFDRGGYEQYF
TRBJ1-1 | TRBV18 | . | . | TGTGCCAGCTCACCGTCGGGGGTAGGCACTGAAGCTTTCTTT | CASSPSGVGTEAFF
TRBJ2-7 | TRBV5-4 | . | . | TGTGCCAGCAGCTCGGACGGGGGCGGTTACGAGCAGTACTTC | CASSSDGGGYEQYF